This T cell receptor (beta chain) was identified during a study of PD-1 blockade in classical Hodgkin lymphoma. The table came from immunoSEQ multiplex PCR; TCRdb's copy has only in-frame clones and leaves some out. This table has about 75,000 clones, about 93% appearing once. With no exception, relapse followed autologous stem cell transplantation in all patients, and brentuximab vedotin exposure varied. V was clipped by 3 bases and J by 0 bases, with 11 bases between them. Germline V gene data show CDR1 as LGHNA and CDR2 as YSLEER. The CDR3 consists of 15 residues. This TCR was recovered from a human donor with classical Hodgkin lymphoma. Sequencing was performed on peripheral blood mononuclear cells (PBMCs), taken at baseline. This sequence joins TRBV4-3 and TRBJ2-5, with a possible D match to TRBD1 (6 bases). The CDR3 is CASSQGAGYQETQYF. CDR3 DNA sequence: TGCGCCAGCAGCCAGGGGGCTGGGTACCAAGAGACCCAGTACTTC.